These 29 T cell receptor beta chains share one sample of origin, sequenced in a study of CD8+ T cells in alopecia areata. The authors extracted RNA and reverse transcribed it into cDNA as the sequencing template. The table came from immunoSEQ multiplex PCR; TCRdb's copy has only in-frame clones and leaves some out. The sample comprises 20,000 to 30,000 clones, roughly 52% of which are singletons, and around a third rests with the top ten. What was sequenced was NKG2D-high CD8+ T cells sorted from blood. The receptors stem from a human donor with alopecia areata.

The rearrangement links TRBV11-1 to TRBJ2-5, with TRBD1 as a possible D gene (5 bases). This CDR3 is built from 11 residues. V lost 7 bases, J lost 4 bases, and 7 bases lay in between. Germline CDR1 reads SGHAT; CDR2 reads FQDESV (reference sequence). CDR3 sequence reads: CASTDRETQYF. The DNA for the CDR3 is TGTGCCAGCACCGACAGAGAGACCCAGTACTTC. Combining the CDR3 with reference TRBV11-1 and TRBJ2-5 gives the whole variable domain EAEVAQSPRYKITEKSQAVAFWCDPISGHATLYWYRQILGQGPELLVQFQDESVVDDSQLPKDRFSAERLKGVDSTLKIQPAELGDSAMYLCASTDRETQYFGPGTRLLVL.

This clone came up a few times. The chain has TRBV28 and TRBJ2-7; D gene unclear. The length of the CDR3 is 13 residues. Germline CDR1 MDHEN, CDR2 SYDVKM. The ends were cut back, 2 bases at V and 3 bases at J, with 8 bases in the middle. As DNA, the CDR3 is TGTGCCAGCAGTTTAAGTCCGGGCTACGAGCAGTACTTC. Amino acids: CASSLSPGYEQYF.

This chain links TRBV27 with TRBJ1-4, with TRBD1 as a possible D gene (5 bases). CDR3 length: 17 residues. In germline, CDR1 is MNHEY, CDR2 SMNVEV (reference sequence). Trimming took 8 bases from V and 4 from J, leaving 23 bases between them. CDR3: CASGPPRFGGFNEKLFF. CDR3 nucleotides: TGTGCCAGCGGGCCCCCTAGGTTCGGGGGGTTTAATGAAAAACTGTTTTTT. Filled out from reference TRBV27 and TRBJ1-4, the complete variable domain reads EAQVTQNPRYLITVTGKKLTVTCSQNMNHEYMSWYRQDPGLGLRQIYYSMNVEVTDKGDVPEGYKVSRKEKRNFPLILESPSPNQTSLYFCASGPPRFGGFNEKLFFGSGTQLSVL.

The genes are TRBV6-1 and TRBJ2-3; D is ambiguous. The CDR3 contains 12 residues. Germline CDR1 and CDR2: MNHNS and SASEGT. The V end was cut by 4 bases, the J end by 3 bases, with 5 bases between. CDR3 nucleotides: TGTGCCAGCAGTGGGTTTACAGATACGCAGTATTTT. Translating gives CASSGFTDTQYF.

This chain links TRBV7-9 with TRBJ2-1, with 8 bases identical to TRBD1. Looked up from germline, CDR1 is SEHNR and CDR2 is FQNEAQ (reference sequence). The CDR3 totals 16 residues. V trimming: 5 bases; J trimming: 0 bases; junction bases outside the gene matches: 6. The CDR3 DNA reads TGTGCCAGCAGCGGACGACAGGGGAGCTCCTACAATGAGCAGTTCTTC. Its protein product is CASSGRQGSSYNEQFF. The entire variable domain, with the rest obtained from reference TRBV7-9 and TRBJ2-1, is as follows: DTGVSQNPRHKITKRGQNVTFRCDPISEHNRLYWYRQTLGQGPEFLTYFQNEAQLEKSRLLSDRFSAERPKGSFSTLEIQRTEQGDSAMYLCASSGRQGSSYNEQFFGPGTRLTVL.

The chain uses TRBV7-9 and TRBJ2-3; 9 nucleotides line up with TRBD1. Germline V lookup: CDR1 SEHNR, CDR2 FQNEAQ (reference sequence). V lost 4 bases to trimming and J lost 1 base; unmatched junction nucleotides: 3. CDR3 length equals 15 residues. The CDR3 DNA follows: TGTGCCAGCAGCTCCCGGGACAGGGGCACAGATACGCAGTATTTT. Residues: CASSSRDRGTDTQYF.

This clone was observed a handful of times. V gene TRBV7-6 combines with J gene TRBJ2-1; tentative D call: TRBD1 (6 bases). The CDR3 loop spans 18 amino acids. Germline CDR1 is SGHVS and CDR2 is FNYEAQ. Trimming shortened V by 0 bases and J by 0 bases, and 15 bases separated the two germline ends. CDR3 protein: CASSLALGQGSSYNEQFF. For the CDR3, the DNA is TGTGCCAGCAGCTTAGCCCTGGGACAAGGTAGCTCCTACAATGAGCAGTTCTTC.

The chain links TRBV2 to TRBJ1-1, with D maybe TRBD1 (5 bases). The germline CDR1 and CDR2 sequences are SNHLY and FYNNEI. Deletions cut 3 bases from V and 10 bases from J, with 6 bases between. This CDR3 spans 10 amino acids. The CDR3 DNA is TGTGCCAGCAGTGAGGGGGTAGCTTTCTTT. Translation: CASSEGVAFF.

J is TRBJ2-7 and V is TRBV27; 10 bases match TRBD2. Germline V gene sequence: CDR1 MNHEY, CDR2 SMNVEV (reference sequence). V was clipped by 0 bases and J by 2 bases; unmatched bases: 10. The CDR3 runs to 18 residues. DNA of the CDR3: TGTGCCAGCAGTTTATCGCAACTAGCGGGACCTCCCCCCTACGAGCAGTACTTC. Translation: CASSLSQLAGPPPYEQYF.

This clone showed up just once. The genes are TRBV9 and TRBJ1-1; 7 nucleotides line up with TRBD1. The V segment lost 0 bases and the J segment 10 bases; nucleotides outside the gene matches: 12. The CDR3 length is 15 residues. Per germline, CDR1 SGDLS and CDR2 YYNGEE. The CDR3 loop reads CASSVAFEGAPGAFF. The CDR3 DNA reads TGTGCCAGCAGCGTAGCATTCGAGGGGGCCCCTGGAGCTTTCTTT.

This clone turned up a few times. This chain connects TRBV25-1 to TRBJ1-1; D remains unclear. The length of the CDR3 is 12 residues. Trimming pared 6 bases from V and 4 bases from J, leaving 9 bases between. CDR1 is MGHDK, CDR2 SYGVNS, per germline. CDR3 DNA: TGTGCCAGCAGCCGGGAGGGCACTGAAGCTTTCTTT. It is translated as CASSREGTEAFF.

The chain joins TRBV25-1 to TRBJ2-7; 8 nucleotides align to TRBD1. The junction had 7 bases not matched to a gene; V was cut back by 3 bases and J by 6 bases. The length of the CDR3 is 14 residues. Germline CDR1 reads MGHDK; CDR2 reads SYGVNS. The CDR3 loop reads CASSDRTGKSEQYF. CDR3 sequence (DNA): TGTGCCAGCAGTGATAGGACAGGGAAAAGCGAGCAGTACTTC.

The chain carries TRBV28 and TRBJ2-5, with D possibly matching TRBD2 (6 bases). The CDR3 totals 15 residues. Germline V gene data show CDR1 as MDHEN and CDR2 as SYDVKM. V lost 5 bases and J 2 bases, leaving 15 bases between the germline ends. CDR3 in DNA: TGTGCCAGCAGTCAAGCGGGCCCGGCGCAAGAGACCCAGTACTTC. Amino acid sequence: CASSQAGPAQETQYF.

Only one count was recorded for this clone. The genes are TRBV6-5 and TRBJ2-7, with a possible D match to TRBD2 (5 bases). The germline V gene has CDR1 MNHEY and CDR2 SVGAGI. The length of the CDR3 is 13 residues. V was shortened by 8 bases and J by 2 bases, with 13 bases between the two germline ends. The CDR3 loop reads CASFDSGAYEQYF. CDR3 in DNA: TGTGCCAGCTTCGATTCCGGGGCCTACGAGCAGTACTTC.

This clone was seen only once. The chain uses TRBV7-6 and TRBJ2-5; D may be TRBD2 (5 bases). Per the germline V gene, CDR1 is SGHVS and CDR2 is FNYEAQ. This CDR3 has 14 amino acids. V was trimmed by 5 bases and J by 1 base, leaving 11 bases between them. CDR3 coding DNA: TGTGCCAGCAGCAAGCGGCCGACCCAAGAGACCCAGTACTTC. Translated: CASSKRPTQETQYF.

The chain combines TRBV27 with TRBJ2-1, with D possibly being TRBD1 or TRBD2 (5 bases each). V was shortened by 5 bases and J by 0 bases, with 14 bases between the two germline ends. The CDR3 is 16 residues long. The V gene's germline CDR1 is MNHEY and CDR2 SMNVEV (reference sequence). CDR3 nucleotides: TGTGCCAGCAGTCCTAACAGAGGGGCCTCCTACAATGAGCAGTTCTTC. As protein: CASSPNRGASYNEQFF.

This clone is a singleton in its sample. The CDR3 sequence: CASSETADTRDTQYF. CDR3 DNA sequence: TGTGCCAGCAGTGAGACAGCCGATACGCGGGATACGCAGTATTTT. This sequence joins TRBV28 and TRBJ2-3; D perhaps matches TRBD1 (5 bases). V shed 5 bases and J shed 6 bases, with 18 bases lying between them. CDR3 size: 15 residues. Germline V gene sequence: CDR1 MDHEN, CDR2 SYDVKM. Complete variable domain (other parts from reference TRBV28 and TRBJ2-3): DVKVTQSSRYLVKRTGEKVFLECVQDMDHENMFWYRQDPGLGLRLIYFSYDVKMKEKGDIPEGYSVSREKKERFSLILESASTNQTSMYLCASSETADTRDTQYFGPGTRLTVL.

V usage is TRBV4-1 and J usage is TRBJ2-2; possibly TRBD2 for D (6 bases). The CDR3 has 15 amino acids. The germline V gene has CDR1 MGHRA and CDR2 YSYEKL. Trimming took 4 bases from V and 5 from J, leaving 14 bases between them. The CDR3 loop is CASSLSRETTGELFF. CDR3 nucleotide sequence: TGCGCCAGCAGCCTCTCCCGGGAGACGACCGGGGAGCTGTTTTTT.

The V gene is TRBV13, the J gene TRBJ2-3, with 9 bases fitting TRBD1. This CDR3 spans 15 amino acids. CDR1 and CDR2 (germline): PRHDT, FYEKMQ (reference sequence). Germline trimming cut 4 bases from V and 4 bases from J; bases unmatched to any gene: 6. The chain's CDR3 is CASSSRGQGADTQYF. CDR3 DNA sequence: TGTGCCAGCAGCTCCAGGGGACAGGGAGCAGATACGCAGTATTTT. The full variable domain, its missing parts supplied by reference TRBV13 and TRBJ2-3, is AAGVIQSPRHLIKEKRETATLKCYPIPRHDTVYWYQQGPGQDPQFLISFYEKMQSDKGSIPDRFSAQQFSDYHSELNMSSLELGDSALYFCASSSRGQGADTQYFGPGTRLTVL.

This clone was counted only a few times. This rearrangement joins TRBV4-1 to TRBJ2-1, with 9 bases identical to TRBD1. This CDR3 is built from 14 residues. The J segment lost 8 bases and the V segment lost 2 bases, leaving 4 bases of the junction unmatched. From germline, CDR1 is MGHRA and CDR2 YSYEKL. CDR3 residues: CASSQNRGQHEQFF. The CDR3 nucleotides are TGCGCCAGCAGCCAAAACAGGGGGCAACATGAGCAGTTCTTC.

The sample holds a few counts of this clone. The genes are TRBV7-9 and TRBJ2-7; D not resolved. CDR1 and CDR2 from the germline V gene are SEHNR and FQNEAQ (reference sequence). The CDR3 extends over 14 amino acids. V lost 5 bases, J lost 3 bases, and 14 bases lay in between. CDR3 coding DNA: TGTGCCAGCAGCGTATCGGCTAACGGCTACGAGCAGTACTTC. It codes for CASSVSANGYEQYF.

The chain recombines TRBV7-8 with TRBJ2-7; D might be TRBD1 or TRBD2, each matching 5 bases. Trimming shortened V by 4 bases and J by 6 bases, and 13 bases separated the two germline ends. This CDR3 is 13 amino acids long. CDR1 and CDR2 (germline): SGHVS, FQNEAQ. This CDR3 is CASSSTGTVEQYF. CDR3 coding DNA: TGTGCCAGCAGCTCTACCGGGACCGTCGAGCAGTACTTC.

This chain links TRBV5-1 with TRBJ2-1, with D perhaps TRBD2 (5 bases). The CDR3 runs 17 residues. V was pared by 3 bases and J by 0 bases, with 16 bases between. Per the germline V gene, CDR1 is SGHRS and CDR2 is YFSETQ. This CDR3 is CASSSQTLTSSYNEQFF. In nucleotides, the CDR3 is TGCGCCAGCAGCTCCCAAACCTTAACTAGCTCCTACAATGAGCAGTTCTTC.

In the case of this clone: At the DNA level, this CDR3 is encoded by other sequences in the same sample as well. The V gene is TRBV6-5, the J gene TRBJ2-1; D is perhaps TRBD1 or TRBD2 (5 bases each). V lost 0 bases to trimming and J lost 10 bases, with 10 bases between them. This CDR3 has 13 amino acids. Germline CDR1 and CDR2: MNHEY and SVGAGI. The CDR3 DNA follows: TGTGCCAGCAGTTACTCAACCGGGGACGAGCAGTTCTTC. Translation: CASSYSTGDEQFF.

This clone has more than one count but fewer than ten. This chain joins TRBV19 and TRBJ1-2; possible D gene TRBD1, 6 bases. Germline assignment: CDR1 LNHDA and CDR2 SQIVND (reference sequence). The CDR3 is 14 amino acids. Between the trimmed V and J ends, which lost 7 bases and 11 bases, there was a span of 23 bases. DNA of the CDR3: TGTGCCAGTACCCTCACCCCGGGGGACAAGAATTACACCTTC. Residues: CASTLTPGDKNYTF.

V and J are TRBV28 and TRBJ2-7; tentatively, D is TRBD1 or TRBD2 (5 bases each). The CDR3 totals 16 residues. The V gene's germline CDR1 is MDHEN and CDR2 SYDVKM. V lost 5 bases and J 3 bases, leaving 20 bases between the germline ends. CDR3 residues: CASSPGTERSRYEQYF. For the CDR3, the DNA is TGTGCCAGCAGTCCCGGGACCGAGAGAAGCCGCTACGAGCAGTACTTC.

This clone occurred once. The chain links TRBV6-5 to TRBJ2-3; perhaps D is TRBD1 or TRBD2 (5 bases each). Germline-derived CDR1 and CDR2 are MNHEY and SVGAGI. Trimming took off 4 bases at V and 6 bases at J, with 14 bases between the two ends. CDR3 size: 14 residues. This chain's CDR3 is CASSFVVGTDTQYF. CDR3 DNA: TGTGCCAGCAGTTTCGTTGTAGGGACGGATACGCAGTATTTT.

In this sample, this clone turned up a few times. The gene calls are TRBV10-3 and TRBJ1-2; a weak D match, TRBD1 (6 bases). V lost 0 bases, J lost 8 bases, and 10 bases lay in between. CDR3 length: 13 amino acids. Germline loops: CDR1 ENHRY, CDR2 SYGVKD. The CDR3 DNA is TGTGCCATCAGTGAGTCGAGGGGGGACGGCTACACCTTC. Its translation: CAISESRGDGYTF.

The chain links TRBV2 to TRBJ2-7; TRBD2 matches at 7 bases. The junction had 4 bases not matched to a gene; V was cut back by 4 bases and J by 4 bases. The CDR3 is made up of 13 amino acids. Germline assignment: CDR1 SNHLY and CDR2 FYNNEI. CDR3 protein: CASSVAGVYEQYF. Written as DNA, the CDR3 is TGTGCCAGCAGTGTGGCGGGAGTGTACGAGCAGTACTTC.